A selection of T cell receptor beta chains follows, all from one sample in a study of cytomegalovirus exposure and HLA in healthy donors. Generated by immunoSEQ multiplex PCR, the TCRdb table keeps only in-frame clones and is missing some. The sample consists of 220,000 or so clones, 82% of them appearing once. Material for sequencing was PBMCs. The receptors stem from a woman between 35 and 50 years old in good health and CMV-seronegative. Both conserved end residues are part of each CDR3. The order of the fields is V gene, J gene, D gene, CDR3 protein. The D gene is left open where the match is weak.

V gene: TRBV11-2; J gene: TRBJ2-1; D gene: TRBD2; CDR3 protein: CASSRRRGDVNEQFF
V gene: TRBV5-4; J gene: TRBJ2-3; D gene: TRBD2; CDR3 protein: CASRGTSGSPSTDTQYF
V gene: TRBV19; J gene: TRBJ2-2; D gene: NA; CDR3 protein: CASRNGGRRTGELFF
V gene: TRBV5-6; J gene: TRBJ2-3; D gene: NA; CDR3 protein: CASTSLGGTDTQYF
V gene: TRBV28; J gene: TRBJ2-5; D gene: NA; CDR3 protein: CASSMDSIQETQYF
V gene: TRBV18; J gene: TRBJ1-1; D gene: TRBD1; CDR3 protein: CASSPRTGDTEAFF
V gene: TRBV4-1; J gene: TRBJ2-7; D gene: NA; CDR3 protein: CASSQDQGFGYEQYF
V gene: TRBV18; J gene: TRBJ1-2; D gene: NA; CDR3 protein: CASSPREGGLNYGYTF
V gene: TRBV7-9; J gene: TRBJ2-5; D gene: NA; CDR3 protein: CSSSSRETQYF
V gene: TRBV2; J gene: TRBJ1-2; D gene: NA; CDR3 protein: CASSALRGYGYTF
V gene: TRBV18; J gene: TRBJ2-5; D gene: NA; CDR3 protein: CASSPPPSIGAQYF
V gene: TRBV27; J gene: TRBJ2-2; D gene: NA; CDR3 protein: CASSLSDQGSNTGELFF
V gene: TRBV7-2; J gene: NA; D gene: TRBD2; CDR3 protein: CASSMNGREGDEQYF
V gene: TRBV19; J gene: TRBJ1-5; D gene: TRBD1; CDR3 protein: CASSIGQGNQPQHF
V gene: TRBV11-2; J gene: TRBJ2-1; D gene: TRBD2; CDR3 protein: CASSQGLAGPYNEQFF
V gene: TRBV5-1; J gene: NA; D gene: TRBD2; CDR3 protein: CASRTGLAGDEQYF
V gene: TRBV30; J gene: TRBJ1-6; D gene: NA; CDR3 protein: CAWSGSAGDALHF
V gene: TRBV10-3; J gene: TRBJ2-7; D gene: NA; CDR3 protein: CAISESRGLSSYEQYF
V gene: TRBV4-1; J gene: TRBJ2-1; D gene: NA; CDR3 protein: CASSQDLLLAPNEQFF
V gene: TRBV15; J gene: TRBJ2-5; D gene: TRBD2; CDR3 protein: CATSSGLVGETQYF
V gene: TRBV4-1; J gene: TRBJ1-1; D gene: TRBD1; CDR3 protein: CASSQGTGSNTEAFF
V gene: TRBV5-1; J gene: TRBJ2-2; D gene: NA; CDR3 protein: CASSLVVSGELFF
V gene: TRBV6-5; J gene: TRBJ1-5; D gene: NA; CDR3 protein: CASRPYRNSNQPQHF
V gene: TRBV29-1; J gene: TRBJ1-1; D gene: TRBD1; CDR3 protein: CSGRQGALSTEAFF
V gene: TRBV5-1; J gene: TRBJ2-1; D gene: TRBD2; CDR3 protein: CASRPPGASGRGNEQFF
V gene: TRBV10-1; J gene: TRBJ1-1; D gene: NA; CDR3 protein: CASSQDYRNTEAFF
V gene: TRBV27; J gene: TRBJ2-1; D gene: NA; CDR3 protein: CASSLYSEGSSNEQFF
V gene: TRBV4-1; J gene: TRBJ1-5; D gene: NA; CDR3 protein: CASSRGRNQPQHF
V gene: TRBV19; J gene: TRBJ1-5; D gene: NA; CDR3 protein: CASSLPVGRSNQPQHF